The 6 T cell receptor beta chains below all came from one sample that was sequenced in a study of T cell responses to AZD1222 COVID-19 vaccine. Generated by immunoSEQ multiplex PCR, the TCRdb table keeps only in-frame clones and is missing some. This sample yields over 100,000 clones, of which around 90% are seen a single time; approximately 5.2% belongs to the top ten. Sequencing was performed on peripheral blood, taken on day 0 of AZD1222 vaccination. The receptor set was obtained from an adult in good health.

In its sample, this clone was seen once. The DNA of the CDR3 is TGTGCCAGCAGCCCCGGGACAGGGGGAGTGGACTCGCCCAATGAGCAGTTCTTC. Translation gives CASSPGTGGVDSPNEQFF. The gene calls are TRBV11-2 and TRBJ2-1, with 11 positions matching TRBD1. The ends lost 5 bases at V and 6 bases at J; junction bases unmatched: 15. The CDR3 extends over 18 amino acids. CDR1 and CDR2 from the germline V gene are SGHAT and FQNNGV.

The rearrangement links TRBV29-1 to TRBJ2-6, with D uncertain. CDR3 length: 13 amino acids. V lost 3 bases and J 2 bases, leaving 5 bases between the germline ends. The germline CDR1 and CDR2 sequences are SQVTM and ANQGSEA. CDR3: CSVDSTGANVLTF. The CDR3 DNA reads TGCAGCGTTGACAGTACTGGGGCCAACGTCCTGACTTTC.

The genes are TRBV14 and TRBJ1-6, with D hard to call. V was shortened by 1 base and J by 6 bases, with 4 bases between the two germline ends. The CDR3 extends over 13 amino acids. In germline, CDR1 is SGHDN, CDR2 FVKESK. CDR3 in amino acids: CASSQALNSPLHF. CDR3 bases: TGTGCCAGCAGCCAAGCCCTTAATTCACCCCTCCACTTT.

The chain has TRBV4-3 and TRBJ2-7; D is perhaps TRBD2 (5 bases). CDR1 is LGHNA, CDR2 YSLEER, per germline. CDR3 size: 14 residues. V was pared by 0 bases and J by 6 bases, with 12 bases between. CDR3 in DNA: TGCGCCAGCAGCCAAGATCATCGGACTGGCGAGCAGTACTTC. This codes for CASSQDHRTGEQYF.

This clone was picked up a small number of times. DNA for the CDR3: TGTGCCAGCAGCCAGAGGGCGGGAGGGAACCAAGAGACCCAGTACTTC. Translating gives CASSQRAGGNQETQYF. The genes are TRBV5-6 and TRBJ2-5; 9 positions agree with TRBD2. CDR1 is SGHDT and CDR2 is YYEEEE in the germline V gene. This CDR3 is built from 16 residues. Germline trimming cut 4 bases from V and 0 bases from J; bases unmatched to any gene: 7.

The chain links TRBV19 to TRBJ1-1, with D uncertain. The germline CDR1 and CDR2 sequences are LNHDA and SQIVND (reference sequence). This CDR3 has 18 residues. V lost 5 bases, J lost 0 bases, and 22 bases lay in between. CDR3 sequence reads: CASSSDHLAGKMNTEAFF. The CDR3, as DNA: TGTGCCAGTAGTTCGGATCACTTGGCGGGTAAAATGAACACTGAAGCTTTCTTT.